This T cell receptor beta chain was sequenced for a study of CD8+ T cells in alopecia areata (dated by TCRdb to 2016 to 2018). The study in broad terms: The treated patients took part in an open-label pilot trial in which moderate-to-severe alopecia areata was treated with oral tofacitinib at 5 to 10 mg twice daily. Patients received tofacitinib for 6 to 18 months and were then followed off drug for 6 months to check for delayed response and recurrence. For the treated patients, the SALT score, which quantifies what percentage of scalp surface area is affected, served as the measure of disease severity. To study T cell clonal expansion in alopecia areata, the researchers applied high-throughput TCRbeta sequencing to both the C3H/HeJ mouse model and human patients. Human TCRbeta sequencing covered scalp tissue and sorted CD4+ and CD8+ peripheral blood T cells from patchy and totalis/universalis alopecia areata patients and healthy controls. Biopsies were taken from tofacitinib-treated patients at baseline and at 4 and 24 weeks of treatment, and a later scalp biopsy was taken in several of the tofacitinib-treated patients. Clonality in the scalp was compared among normal scalp (n=4), patchy alopecia areata scalp (n=8), and alopecia totalis/universalis scalp (n=8). RNA was extracted with the PAXgene miRNA kit for fixed scalp, the miRNeasy kit for PBMCs, and the RNeasy kit for mouse skin. TCRbeta CDR3 regions were amplified by immunoSEQ multiplex PCR with 35 Vbeta forward and 13 Jbeta reverse primers. Summary of the overall study and its limitations: During tofacitinib treatment, many expanded lesional clones stuck around in both scalp and blood, and this persistence may partly explain why relapse happens after treatment is stopped. With tofacitinib, both scalp clonality and the number of expanded CD8+ clones among the top 100 scalp clones went down significantly. Because the treated cohort was small and included a single nonresponder, larger studies are needed to assess links between baseline CD8+ expansion and response. Compared with mice, TCR sequences shared between patients were less clear, possibly partly because of HLA diversity across the patient population. Resident alphabeta T cells in normal human skin are also sequenced, complicating scalp TCR repertoire analysis, unlike mouse skin dominated by gammadelta T cells. Compared with normal scalp, lesional scalp had higher clonality and more expanded CD8+ clones, particularly in alopecia totalis/universalis, a pattern that suggests antigenic drive.

Note on this clone: Its cognate antigen has yet to be identified. Base qualities are not recorded, but no much larger clone differs from it by a single base.

The CDR1 and CDR2 encoded by the germline V gene (reference sequence) are SEHNR and FQNEAQ. There are 15 amino acids in the CDR3, from cysteine to phenylalanine inclusive. Only the CDR3 part of the read is kept: 45 bases, read in frame from the first base. The germline ends are 18 bases apart after V is trimmed by 4 bases and J by 5 bases. Read against the paper, the sample's time point label means: roughly 24 weeks on oral tofacitinib. The treatment or condition label corresponds to: oral pan-JAK inhibitor, 5-10 mg twice daily. From alopecia areata patients, peripheral blood was collected along with lesional scalp punch biopsies. PBMCs were isolated by density centrifugation and stained for CD3, CD4 and CD8, and CD4+ and CD8+ T cells were sorted on a FACSAria. Preparation of the library involved the immunoSEQ multiplex PCR assay. For TCR sequencing, RNA was extracted from every sample and reverse transcribed into cDNA to serve as template. First-strand cDNA was synthesized using SuperScript III with a 2:1 mix of oligo-dT and random hexamers. A synthetic immune receptor repertoire was used to measure amplification bias, and any remaining bias was corrected computationally. Processing in the source paper ran as follows. Raw reads were preprocessed for error removal, and CDR3 was defined according to IMGT conventions as running from the conserved cysteine to phenylalanine. To get clonality, Shannon entropy was normalized by log2 of the number of productive unique TCRs and the result was subtracted from 1. Whether scalp clones were CD4 or CD8 was inferred by matching scalp TCRbeta sequences against CD4 and CD8 repertoires sorted from blood. TCRdb holds this immuneACCESS table with in-frame rearrangements only. Some clones are missing; in checked studies, unresolved V genes explain under half, and the rest has no known cause. D and trimming come from the DNA, and the V and J calls and clone size come from that table. The sample table contains around 100,000 clones; only one count was recorded for roughly 40% of them. 18% of the sample lies in the top ten.

This receptor chain uses TRBV7-9 and TRBJ2-7; the D gene is perhaps TRBD1 or TRBD2, each of them matching over 5 bases. Sample: CD8+ T cells sorted from blood, taken at week 24, from a patient treated with tofacitinib. This TCR came from a human donor with alopecia areata. The CDR3 protein is CASSSPGPPGHEQYF. The sequenced DNA is TGTGCCAGCAGCTCTCCGGGACCCCCCGGCCACGAGCAGTACTTC.